The 3 T cell receptor beta chains presented below share a single source sample, sequenced in a study of monozygotic twins with inflammatory bowel disease. TCRdb reprocessed the 5' RACE reads and reports one entry per CDR3 protein, with no DNA. This sample's clone table lists about 160,000 distinct CDR3 sequences. The sequenced sample consisted of blood. The receptors shown here come from a human donor with ulcerative colitis or Crohn's disease, or a healthy co-twin of an affected twin (not recorded which).

The chain carries TRBV3-1 and TRBJ2-1; without DNA, the TCRdb call of TRBD1 cannot be checked. Germline-derived CDR1 and CDR2 are LGHDT and YNNKEL (reference sequence). This CDR3 has 19 amino acids. The CDR3 is CASSRTGKVAGRSYNEQFF.

The genes are TRBV7-9 and TRBJ2-4; the D call from TCRdb, TRBD2, cannot be confirmed without DNA. Germline assignment: CDR1 SEHNR and CDR2 FQNEAQ (reference sequence). The CDR3 is 16 residues long. The CDR3 is CASSLLAGLAKNIQYF.

This chain joins TRBV2 and TRBJ2-5; TCRdb indicates TRBD1, and absent DNA this call remains unverified. CDR1 is SNHLY and CDR2 is FYNNEI in the germline V gene. The CDR3 totals 15 residues. CDR3 loop: CASSQRQGAQETQYF.